This T cell receptor beta chain was identified during a study of T cells in Graves' hyperthyroidism and ophthalmopathy. Stability of Graves' hyperthyroidism was defined as absent ophthalmopathy progression within 18 months. V lost 4 bases and J lost 6, with 18 bases in between. CDR3 length: 15 residues. Germline CDR1 and CDR2: SGHDT and YYEEEE. Researchers took RNA transcripts and amplified the TCR beta CDR3 regions from them. In the first-round RT-PCR of the TCR CDR3, the HTBI primer set was used. TCRdb called the multiplex PCR reads again in MiXCR, with one record for every CDR3 protein. The sample lists under 350,000 distinct CDR3 sequences, about 18% occurring once.

J is TRBJ2-3 and V is TRBV5-6, with D possibly being TRBD2 (6 bases). The receptor comes from a woman aged 45-65 years with Graves' hyperthyroidism. Input material: blood. The CDR3 nucleotides are TGTGCCAGCAGCACCGGGACTCCCGCCTTGGATACGCAGTATTTT. Protein sequence: CASSTGTPALDTQYF.